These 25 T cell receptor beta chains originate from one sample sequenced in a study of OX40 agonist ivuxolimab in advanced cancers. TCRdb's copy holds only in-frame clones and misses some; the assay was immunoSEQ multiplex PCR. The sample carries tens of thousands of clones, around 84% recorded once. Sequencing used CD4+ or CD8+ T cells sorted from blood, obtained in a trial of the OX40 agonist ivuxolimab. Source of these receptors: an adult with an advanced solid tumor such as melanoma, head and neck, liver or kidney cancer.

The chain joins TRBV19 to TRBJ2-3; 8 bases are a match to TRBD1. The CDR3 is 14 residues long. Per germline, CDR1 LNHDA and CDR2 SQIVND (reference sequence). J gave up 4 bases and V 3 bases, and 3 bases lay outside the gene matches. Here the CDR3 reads CASSIDRGADTQYF. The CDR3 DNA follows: TGTGCCAGTAGTATTGACAGGGGAGCAGATACGCAGTATTTT.

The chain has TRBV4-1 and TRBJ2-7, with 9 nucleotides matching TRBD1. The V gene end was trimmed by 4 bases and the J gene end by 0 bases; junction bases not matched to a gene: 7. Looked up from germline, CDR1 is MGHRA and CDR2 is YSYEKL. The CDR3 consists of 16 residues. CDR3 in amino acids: CASSLLDRGLSYEQYF. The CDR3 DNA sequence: TGCGCCAGCAGCCTTCTGGACAGGGGCCTCTCCTACGAGCAGTACTTC.

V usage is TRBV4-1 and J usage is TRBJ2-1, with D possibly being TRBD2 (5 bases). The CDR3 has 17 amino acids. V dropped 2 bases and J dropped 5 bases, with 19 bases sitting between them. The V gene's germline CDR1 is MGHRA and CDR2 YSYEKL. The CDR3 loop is CASSQPRGLALNNEQFF. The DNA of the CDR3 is TGCGCCAGCAGCCAACCTCGCGGGTTAGCGCTGAACAATGAGCAGTTCTTC.

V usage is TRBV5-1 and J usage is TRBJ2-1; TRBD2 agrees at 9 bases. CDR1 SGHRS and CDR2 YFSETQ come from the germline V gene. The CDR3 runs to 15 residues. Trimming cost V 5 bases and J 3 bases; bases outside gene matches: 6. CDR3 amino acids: CASRPISGGYNEQFF. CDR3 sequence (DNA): TGCGCCAGCAGACCTATTAGCGGGGGCTACAATGAGCAGTTCTTC.

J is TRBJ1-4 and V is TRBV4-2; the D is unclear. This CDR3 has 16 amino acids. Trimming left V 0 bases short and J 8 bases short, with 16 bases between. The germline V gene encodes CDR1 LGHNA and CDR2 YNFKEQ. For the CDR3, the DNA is TGTGCCAGCAGCCAAGATATAACCACATTCGGGGAAAAACTGTTTTTT. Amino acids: CASSQDITTFGEKLFF.

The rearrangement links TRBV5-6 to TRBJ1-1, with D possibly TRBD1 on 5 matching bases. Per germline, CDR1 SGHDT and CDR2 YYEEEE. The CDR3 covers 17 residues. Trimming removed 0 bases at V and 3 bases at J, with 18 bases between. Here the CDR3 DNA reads TGTGCCAGCAGCTTGGAAAGGGACGGGCTATGGTACACTGAAGCTTTCTTT. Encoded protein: CASSLERDGLWYTEAFF.

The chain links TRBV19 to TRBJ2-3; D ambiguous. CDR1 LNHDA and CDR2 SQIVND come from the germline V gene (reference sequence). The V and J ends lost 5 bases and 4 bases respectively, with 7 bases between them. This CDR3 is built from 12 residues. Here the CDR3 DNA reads TGTGCCAGTAGTCTGGGGTCAGATACGCAGTATTTT. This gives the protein CASSLGSDTQYF. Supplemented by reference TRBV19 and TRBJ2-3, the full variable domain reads DGGITQSPKYLFRKEGQNVTLSCEQNLNHDAMYWYRQDPGQGLRLIYYSQIVNDFQKGDIAEGYSVSREKKESFPLTVTSAQKNPTAFYLCASSLGSDTQYFGPGTRLTVL.

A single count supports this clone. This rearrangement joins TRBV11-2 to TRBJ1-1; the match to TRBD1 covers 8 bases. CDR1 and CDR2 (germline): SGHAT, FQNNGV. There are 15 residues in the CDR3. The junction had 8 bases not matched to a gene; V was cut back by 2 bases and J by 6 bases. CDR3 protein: CASSLLTQGAPEAFF. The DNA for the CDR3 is TGTGCCAGCAGCTTATTGACGCAGGGGGCCCCTGAAGCTTTCTTT.

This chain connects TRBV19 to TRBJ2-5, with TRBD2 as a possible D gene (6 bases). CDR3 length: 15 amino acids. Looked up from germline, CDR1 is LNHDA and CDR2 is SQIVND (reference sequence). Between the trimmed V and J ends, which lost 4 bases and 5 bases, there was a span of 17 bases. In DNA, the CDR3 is TGTGCCAGTAGTAGGGCCCAAGGGGCGGGGGAGACCCAGTACTTC. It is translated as CASSRAQGAGETQYF.

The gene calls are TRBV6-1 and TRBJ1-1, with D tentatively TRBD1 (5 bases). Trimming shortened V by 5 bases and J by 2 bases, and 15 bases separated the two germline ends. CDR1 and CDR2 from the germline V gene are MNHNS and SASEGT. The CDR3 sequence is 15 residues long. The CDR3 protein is CASSPRGSRNTEAFF. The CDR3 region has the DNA TGTGCCAGCAGTCCCCGGGGGTCCAGAAACACTGAAGCTTTCTTT.

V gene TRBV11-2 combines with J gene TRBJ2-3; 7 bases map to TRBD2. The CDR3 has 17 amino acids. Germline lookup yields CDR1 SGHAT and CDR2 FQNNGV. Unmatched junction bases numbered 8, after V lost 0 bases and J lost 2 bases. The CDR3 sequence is CASSLDYRLADTDTQYF. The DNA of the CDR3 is TGTGCCAGCAGCTTAGATTATCGGCTAGCGGACACAGATACGCAGTATTTT. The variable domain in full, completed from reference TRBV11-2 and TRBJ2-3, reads EAGVAQSPRYKIIEKRQSVAFWCNPISGHATLYWYQQILGQGPKLLIQFQNNGVVDDSQLPKDRFSAERLKGVDSTLKIQPAKLEDSAVYLCASSLDYRLADTDTQYFGPGTRLTVL.

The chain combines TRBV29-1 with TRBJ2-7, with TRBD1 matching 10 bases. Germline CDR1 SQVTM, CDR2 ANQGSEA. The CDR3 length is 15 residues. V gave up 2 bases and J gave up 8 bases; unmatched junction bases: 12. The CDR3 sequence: CSVEPNPGQGSQQYF. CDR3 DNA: TGCAGCGTTGAACCGAACCCGGGACAGGGGTCCCAGCAGTACTTC.

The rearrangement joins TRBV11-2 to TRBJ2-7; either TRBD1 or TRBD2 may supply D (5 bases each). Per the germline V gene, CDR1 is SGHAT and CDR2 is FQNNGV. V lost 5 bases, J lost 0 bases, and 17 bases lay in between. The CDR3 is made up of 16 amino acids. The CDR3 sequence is CASSKRTGTGSYEQYF. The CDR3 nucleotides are TGTGCCAGCAGCAAGAGGACCGGGACGGGCTCCTACGAGCAGTACTTC.

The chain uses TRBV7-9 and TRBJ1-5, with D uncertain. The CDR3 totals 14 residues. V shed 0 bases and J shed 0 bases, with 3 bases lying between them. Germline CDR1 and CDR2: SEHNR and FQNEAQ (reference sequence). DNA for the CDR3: TGTGCCAGCAGCTTAGCTGGTAGCAATCAGCCCCAGCATTTT. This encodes CASSLAGSNQPQHF. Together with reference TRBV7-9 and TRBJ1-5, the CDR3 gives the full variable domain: DTGVSQNPRHKITKRGQNVTFRCDPISEHNRLYWYRQTLGQGPEFLTYFQNEAQLEKSRLLSDRFSAERPKGSFSTLEIQRTEQGDSAMYLCASSLAGSNQPQHFGDGTRLSIL.

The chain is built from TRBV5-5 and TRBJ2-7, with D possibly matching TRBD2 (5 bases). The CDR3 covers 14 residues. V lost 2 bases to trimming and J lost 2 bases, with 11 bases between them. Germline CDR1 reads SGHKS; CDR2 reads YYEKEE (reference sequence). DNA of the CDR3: TGTGCCAGCAGCTTTAAGGGAGTCCCCTACGAGCAGTACTTC. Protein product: CASSFKGVPYEQYF. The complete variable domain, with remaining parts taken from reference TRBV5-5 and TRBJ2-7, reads DAGVTQSPTHLIKTRGQQVTLRCSPISGHKSVSWYQQVLGQGPQFIFQYYEKEERGRGNFPDRFSARQFPNYSSELNVNALLLGDSALYLCASSFKGVPYEQYFGPGTRLTVT.

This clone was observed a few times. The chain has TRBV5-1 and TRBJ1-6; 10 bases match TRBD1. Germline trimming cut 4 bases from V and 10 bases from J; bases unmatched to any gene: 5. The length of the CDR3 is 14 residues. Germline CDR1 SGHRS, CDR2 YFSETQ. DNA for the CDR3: TGCGCCAGCAGCGTGACAGGGGGCAACTCACCCCTCCACTTT. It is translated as CASSVTGGNSPLHF.

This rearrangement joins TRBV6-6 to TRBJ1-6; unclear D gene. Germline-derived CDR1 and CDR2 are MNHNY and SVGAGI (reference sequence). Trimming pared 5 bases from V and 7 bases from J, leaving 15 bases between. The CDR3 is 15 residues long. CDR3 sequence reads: CASSTVAGPNSPLHF. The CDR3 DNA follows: TGTGCCAGCAGTACCGTCGCCGGGCCGAATTCACCCCTCCACTTT.

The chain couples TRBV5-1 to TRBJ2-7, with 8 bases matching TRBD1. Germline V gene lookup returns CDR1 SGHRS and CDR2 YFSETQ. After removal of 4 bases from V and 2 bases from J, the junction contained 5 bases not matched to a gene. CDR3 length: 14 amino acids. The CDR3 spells CASSRQGYTYEQYF. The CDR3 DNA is TGCGCCAGCAGCCGACAGGGGTATACCTACGAGCAGTACTTC.

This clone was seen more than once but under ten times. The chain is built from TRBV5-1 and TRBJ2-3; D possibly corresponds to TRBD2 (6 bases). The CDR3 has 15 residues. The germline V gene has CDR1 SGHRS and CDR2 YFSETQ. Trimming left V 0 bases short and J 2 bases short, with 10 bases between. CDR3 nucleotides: TGCGCCAGCAGCTTGGCAGCGGGCCCCACAGATACGCAGTATTTT. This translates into CASSLAAGPTDTQYF.

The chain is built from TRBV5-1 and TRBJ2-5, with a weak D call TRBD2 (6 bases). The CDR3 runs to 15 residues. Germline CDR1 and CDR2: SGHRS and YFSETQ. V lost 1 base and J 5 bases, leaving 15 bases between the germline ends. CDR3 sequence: CASSLRRGPRETQYF. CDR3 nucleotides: TGCGCCAGCAGCTTGCGGCGGGGACCAAGGGAGACCCAGTACTTC.

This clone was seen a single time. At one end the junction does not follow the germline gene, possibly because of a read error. The CDR3 DNA sequence: TGCGCCAGCAGCCTCGGGGGGGGCTCCCACGAGCAGTACTTC. This gives the protein CASSLGGGSHEQYF. The rearrangement links TRBV5-1 to TRBJ2-7, with 8 bases fitting TRBD2. CDR1 is SGHRS and CDR2 is YFSETQ in the germline V gene. This CDR3 spans 14 amino acids.

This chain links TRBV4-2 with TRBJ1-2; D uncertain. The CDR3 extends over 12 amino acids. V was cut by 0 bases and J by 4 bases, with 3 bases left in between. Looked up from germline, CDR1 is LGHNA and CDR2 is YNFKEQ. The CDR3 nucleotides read TGTGCCAGCAGCCAAGATGCCTATGGCTACACCTTC. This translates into CASSQDAYGYTF.

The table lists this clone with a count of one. The CDR3 DNA is TGTGCCTGGAGCAAAACAGGGTTTACCTACAATGAGCAGTTCTTC. The encoded protein is CAWSKTGFTYNEQFF. The J gene is TRBJ2-1, the V gene TRBV30, with a tentative D call TRBD1 (6 bases). Trimming pared 3 bases from V and 2 bases from J, leaving 14 bases between. The germline V gene encodes CDR1 GTSNPN and CDR2 SVGIG (reference sequence). The CDR3 contains 15 residues.

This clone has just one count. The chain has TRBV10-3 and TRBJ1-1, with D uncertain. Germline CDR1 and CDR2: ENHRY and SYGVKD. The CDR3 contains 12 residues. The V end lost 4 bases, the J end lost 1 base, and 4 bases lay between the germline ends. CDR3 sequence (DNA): TGTGCCATCAGTGGCCCGAACACTGAAGCTTTCTTT. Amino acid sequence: CAISGPNTEAFF.

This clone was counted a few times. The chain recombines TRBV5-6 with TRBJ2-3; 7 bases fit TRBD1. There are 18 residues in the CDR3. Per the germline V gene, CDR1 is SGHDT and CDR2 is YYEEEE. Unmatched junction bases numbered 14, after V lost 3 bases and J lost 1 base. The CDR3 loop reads CASSWWGGPQGGTDTQYF. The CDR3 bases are TGTGCCAGCAGCTGGTGGGGCGGCCCCCAGGGGGGCACAGATACGCAGTATTTT.